Each of the 22 T cell receptor beta chains below was sequenced from the same sample in a study of OX40 agonist ivuxolimab in advanced cancers. Using immunoSEQ multiplex PCR, the repertoire was profiled, and TCRdb retains in-frame clones only, with some absent. The sample gives about 48,000 clones, over 80% of which show up once; roughly 12% is in the top ten. The specimen comprised CD4+ or CD8+ T cells sorted from blood, sampled in a trial of the OX40 agonist ivuxolimab. The receptors were gathered from an adult with an advanced solid tumor such as melanoma, head and neck, liver or kidney cancer.

The gene calls are TRBV6-1 and TRBJ1-3, with TRBD1 matching over 8 bases. The junction had 5 bases not matched to a gene; V was cut back by 0 bases and J by 4 bases. Per germline, CDR1 MNHNS and CDR2 SASEGT. The CDR3 totals 16 residues. CDR3 loop: CASSEARGQGGNTIYF. In nucleotides, the CDR3 is TGTGCCAGCAGTGAAGCGCGTGGACAGGGCGGAAACACCATATATTTT.

This chain uses TRBV7-2 with TRBJ2-7, with 7 bases matching TRBD1. With 5 bases clipped from V and 2 bases from J, the junction kept 6 bases outside the gene matches. The CDR3 runs 14 residues. Germline loops: CDR1 SGHTA, CDR2 FQGNSA. CDR3 in DNA: TGTGCCAGCAGCACTGGGACAGTTACCTACGAGCAGTACTTC. Translated: CASSTGTVTYEQYF.

This chain joins TRBV2 and TRBJ2-5; 9 bases agree with TRBD1. This CDR3 spans 13 amino acids. Germline-derived CDR1 and CDR2 are SNHLY and FYNNEI. Unmatched junction bases numbered 3, after V lost 7 bases and J lost 3 bases. CDR3 nucleotide sequence: TGTGCCAGCAACCGGGACAGGGAAGAGACCCAGTACTTC. Translation gives CASNRDREETQYF.

V usage is TRBV10-3 and J usage is TRBJ2-7, with TRBD1 identical over 9 bases. Germline V lookup: CDR1 ENHRY, CDR2 SYGVKD. The length of the CDR3 is 15 residues. V lost 6 bases to trimming and J lost 3 bases; unmatched junction nucleotides: 9. The CDR3 is CAIRGTGFHYYEQYV. CDR3 sequence (DNA): TGTGCCATCAGGGGGACAGGGTTCCATTACTACGAGCAGTACGTC.

This sequence joins TRBV7-2 and TRBJ2-2, with D perhaps matching TRBD2 (5 bases). The CDR3 runs 14 residues. Germline V gives CDR1 SGHTA, CDR2 FQGNSA. Trimming stripped 2 bases from V and 4 bases from J, with 8 bases between. CDR3 loop: CASSLTRTTGELFF. The DNA for the CDR3 is TGTGCCAGCAGCTTAACTAGAACCACCGGGGAGCTGTTTTTT.

The chain is built from TRBV7-2 and TRBJ2-1; 7 bases are a match to TRBD1. Trimming took 6 bases from V and 3 from J; bases not matched to a gene: 11. Looked up from germline, CDR1 is SGHTA and CDR2 is FQGNSA. The CDR3 has 16 residues. The CDR3 nucleotides read TGTGCCAGCAGGCCAGCCTCTCAGGGGGACTACAATGAGCAGTTCTTC. This codes for CASRPASQGDYNEQFF. Full variable domain (missing parts from reference TRBV7-2 and TRBJ2-1): GAGVSQSPSNKVTEKGKDVELRCDPISGHTALYWYRQSLGQGLEFLIYFQGNSAPDKSGLPSDRFSAERTGGSVSTLTIQRTQQEDSAVYLCASRPASQGDYNEQFFGPGTRLTVL.

This clone came up a few times. V gene TRBV10-3 combines with J gene TRBJ1-2, with D maybe TRBD1 (6 bases). The CDR3 spans 13 residues. In germline, CDR1 is ENHRY, CDR2 SYGVKD. Trimming took 6 bases from V and 4 from J, leaving 12 bases between them. CDR3 amino acids: CAISRGGGYGYTF. The CDR3 coding sequence is TGTGCCATCAGCCGTGGGGGCGGCTATGGCTACACCTTC.

The chain has TRBV19 and TRBJ1-3; D gene ambiguous. Germline V gives CDR1 LNHDA, CDR2 SQIVND (reference sequence). There are 19 residues in the CDR3. Trimming took 5 bases from V and 4 from J, leaving 27 bases between them. CDR3 in DNA: TGTGCCAGTAGTGGGGAAGCTTACTCCGGGATTCGTACGGGAAACACCATATATTTT. Its translation: CASSGEAYSGIRTGNTIYF.

The gene calls are TRBV30 and TRBJ2-1; 9 positions agree with TRBD2. Germline trimming cut 1 base from V and 8 bases from J; bases unmatched to any gene: 12. CDR1 and CDR2 from the germline V gene are GTSNPN and SVGIG (reference sequence). The CDR3 covers 16 residues. The CDR3 region has the DNA TGTGCCTGGAGTGCCCGAGGAGCGGGGGGATACGATGAGCAGTTCTTC. Translating gives CAWSARGAGGYDEQFF.

The chain joins TRBV28 to TRBJ1-5, with TRBD1 matching over 7 bases. Trimming at V came to 5 bases and at J to 6 bases, leaving 7 bases not matched to a gene. CDR3 length equals 14 residues. Per germline, CDR1 MDHEN and CDR2 SYDVKM. CDR3 bases: TGTGCCAGCAGTCCAGGGGGGGCCGTTCAGCCCCAGCATTTT. The encoded protein is CASSPGGAVQPQHF.

V gene TRBV27 combines with J gene TRBJ2-3; TRBD2 aligns across 7 bases. CDR1 and CDR2 (germline): MNHEY, SMNVEV (reference sequence). Trimming removed 8 bases from V and 6 bases from J; junction bases left unmatched: 11. The CDR3 totals 14 residues. In DNA form, the CDR3 reads TGTGCCAGCGGGTTCAACGGGAGGAGGGATACGCAGTATTTT. Translation: CASGFNGRRDTQYF.

This clone was observed a few times. At the DNA level, this CDR3 is encoded by other sequences in the same sample as well. The chain carries TRBV7-9 and TRBJ2-1; no clear D gene. The germline V gene has CDR1 SEHNR and CDR2 FQNEAQ (reference sequence). Trimming cost V 0 bases and J 5 bases, with 5 bases left between them. This CDR3 is 13 amino acids long. The chain's CDR3 is CASSLAVDNEQFF. The CDR3 region has the DNA TGTGCCAGCAGCTTAGCTGTTGACAATGAGCAGTTCTTC.

The rearrangement uses TRBV15 and TRBJ1-6; possible D gene TRBD1, 6 bases. Germline V CDR1 and CDR2: LNHNV, YYDKDF (reference sequence). The germline V and J ends were trimmed by 2 bases and 0 bases, with 17 bases remaining between them. The CDR3 contains 19 residues. The CDR3 loop is CATSRLQGQLSSYNSPLHF. CDR3 DNA: TGTGCCACCAGCAGACTTCAGGGGCAGCTTAGCTCCTATAATTCACCCCTCCACTTT.

The rearrangement uses TRBV19 and TRBJ1-5; 8 nucleotides match TRBD1. Germline CDR1 reads LNHDA; CDR2 reads SQIVND (reference sequence). This CDR3 spans 13 amino acids. Unmatched junction bases numbered 8, after V lost 10 bases and J lost 6 bases. Here the CDR3 reads CATDRGIAQPQHF. The CDR3 DNA sequence: TGTGCCACCGACAGGGGAATCGCTCAGCCCCAGCATTTT. The variable domain in full, with the rest retrieved from reference TRBV19 and TRBJ1-5, is DGGITQSPKYLFRKEGQNVTLSCEQNLNHDAMYWYRQDPGQGLRLIYYSQIVNDFQKGDIAEGYSVSREKKESFPLTVTSAQKNPTAFYLCATDRGIAQPQHFGDGTRLSIL.

A few counts support this clone. The V and J genes are TRBV5-4 and TRBJ2-5; TRBD2 matches 14 bases. This CDR3 is built from 16 residues. Germline CDR1 and CDR2: SGHNT and YYREEE (reference sequence). The V gene end was trimmed by 4 bases and the J gene end by 5 bases; junction bases not matched to a gene: 7. The CDR3 sequence: CASSVGTSGSRETQYF. The CDR3 DNA is TGTGCCAGCAGCGTCGGGACTAGCGGGAGTCGGGAGACCCAGTACTTC.

The V and J genes are TRBV7-7 and TRBJ2-2, with a tentative D call TRBD1 (5 bases). The germline V gene has CDR1 SSHAT and CDR2 FNYEAQ (reference sequence). The V end lost 8 bases, the J end lost 5 bases, and 15 bases lay between the germline ends. CDR3 length: 14 amino acids. The CDR3: CASEIGVGTGELFF. The DNA for the CDR3 is TGTGCCAGCGAGATAGGGGTTGGGACCGGGGAGCTGTTTTTT. Variable domain in full (rest from reference TRBV7-7 and TRBJ2-2): GAGVSQSPRYKVTKRGQDVTLRCDPISSHATLYWYQQALGQGPEFLTYFNYEAQPDKSGLPSDRFSAERPEGSISTLTIQRTEQRDSAMYRCASEIGVGTGELFFGEGSRLTVL.

V usage is TRBV4-3 and J usage is TRBJ2-7; 8 positions match TRBD2. The CDR3 covers 13 residues. Germline loops: CDR1 LGHNA, CDR2 YSLEER. V lost 4 bases and J lost 2; bases outside the gene matches: 1. CDR3: CASSRGLAYEQYF. The CDR3 DNA follows: TGCGCCAGCAGCCGGGGACTAGCCTACGAGCAGTACTTC.

The chain couples TRBV5-4 to TRBJ2-2, with D tentatively TRBD1 (6 bases). V was clipped by 4 bases and J by 5 bases, with 9 bases between them. The CDR3 consists of 13 residues. Per the germline V gene, CDR1 is SGHNT and CDR2 is YYREEE (reference sequence). The CDR3 coding sequence is TGTGCCAGCAGCCCAGGACAGACCGGGGAGCTGTTTTTT. This translates into CASSPGQTGELFF.

This clone is a singleton in its sample. The chain uses TRBV29-1 and TRBJ2-2; D may match TRBD1 or TRBD2 (5 bases each). The ends were cut back, 4 bases at V and 0 bases at J, with 15 bases in the middle. CDR3 length: 16 residues. Germline V gives CDR1 SQVTM, CDR2 ANQGSEA. The CDR3 reads CSVVLRDRANTGELFF. DNA of the CDR3: TGCAGCGTTGTACTAAGGGACCGGGCGAACACCGGGGAGCTGTTTTTT.

The V gene is TRBV4-2, the J gene TRBJ2-2; 8 bases map to TRBD2. The CDR3 has 16 amino acids. Trimming at V came to 0 bases and at J to 5 bases, leaving 5 bases not matched to a gene. Germline CDR1 is LGHNA and CDR2 is YNFKEQ. The CDR3 protein is CASSQESGRGTGELFF. CDR3 coding DNA: TGTGCCAGCAGCCAAGAGAGCGGGAGAGGTACCGGGGAGCTGTTTTTT.

The chain carries TRBV4-1 and TRBJ2-1, with 8 nucleotides matching TRBD2. J lost 9 bases, V lost 2 bases, and 12 bases had no gene match. The CDR3 has 16 residues. Per the germline V gene, CDR1 is MGHRA and CDR2 is YSYEKL. The CDR3 DNA reads as TGCGCCAGCAGCCAAAGGGCTACTAGCGGAGCAAGTGAGCAGTTCTTC. Translating gives CASSQRATSGASEQFF.

The chain employs TRBV6-5 and TRBJ1-1, with no clear D. V was pared by 7 bases and J by 7 bases, with 13 bases between. This CDR3 is 12 amino acids long. Germline CDR1 reads MNHEY; CDR2 reads SVGAGI. CDR3 sequence: CASIKGGNEAFF. CDR3 bases: TGTGCCAGCATTAAGGGTGGGAATGAAGCTTTCTTT.